The 5 T cell receptor beta chains below come from one sample, sequenced in a study of blood T cells in healthy people across ages. A J-beta primer mix and a sample-barcoded 5' primer were used in a second PCR of roughly 7 to 12 cycles. TCRdb passed the 5' RACE reads through MiXCR, listing each CDR3 protein once. The table records some 760,000 distinct CDR3 sequences, 25% of them present only once. The data were also submitted as part of a second study, on T cells of mothers and their children.

The sample comprised blood. The receptors derive from a boy between 10 and 17 years old in good health.

This rearrangement joins TRBV28 to TRBJ1-2, with D maybe TRBD1 (6 bases). Trimming removed 6 bases at V and 0 bases at J, with 20 bases between. Per germline, CDR1 MDHEN and CDR2 SYDVKM. CDR3 length equals 17 residues. The CDR3 DNA sequence: TGTGCCAGCAGCTTCTACCTTGGGACACCCACTAACTATGGCTACACCTTC. It codes for CASSFYLGTPTNYGYTF.

The CDR3 nucleotides are TGTGCCAGCAGCTTATGGCGGGAACAAGAGACCCAGTACTTC. It yields the protein CASSLWREQETQYF. V and J are TRBV7-8 and TRBJ2-5, with D maybe TRBD2 (6 bases). Trimming pared 2 bases from V and 2 bases from J, leaving 9 bases between. The CDR3 has 14 residues. Germline lookup yields CDR1 SGHVS and CDR2 FQNEAQ.

The chain employs TRBV7-6 and TRBJ1-4, with D possibly being TRBD1 (5 bases). Trimming removed 5 bases at V and 7 bases at J, with 11 bases between. The CDR3 totals 13 residues. Germline V gene sequence: CDR1 SGHVS, CDR2 FNYEAQ. The CDR3 bases are TGTGCCAGCAGCCCGGGGACGGGTGAAAAACTGTTTTTT. Translated: CASSPGTGEKLFF.

The chain carries TRBV6-5 and TRBJ1-5; 11 bases align to TRBD1. Germline CDR1 reads MNHEY; CDR2 reads SVGAGI. The CDR3 sequence is 14 residues long. Trimming took 5 bases from V and 6 from J; bases not matched to a gene: 3. The CDR3 region is CASSTDRGRQPQHF. The CDR3 region has the DNA TGTGCCAGCAGTACGGACAGGGGGCGTCAGCCCCAGCATTTT.

The rearrangement joins TRBV4-3 to TRBJ2-5; 10 nucleotides align to TRBD2. This CDR3 has 20 residues. CDR1 LGHNA and CDR2 YSLEER come from the germline V gene. J was trimmed by 3 bases and V by 3 bases; bases with no gene match: 19. The CDR3 sequence is CASSHGPTSGSSGIEETQYF. The CDR3 nucleotides are TGCGCCAGCAGCCATGGGCCGACTAGCGGGTCATCGGGTATAGAAGAGACCCAGTACTTC.